This T cell receptor (beta chain) was found in a study of shared T cell receptors in the human thymus. This CDR3 contains 13 residues. The V gene end was trimmed by 6 bases and the J gene end by 5 bases; junction bases not matched to a gene: 6. Germline CDR1 MDHEN, CDR2 SYDVKM. The method was immunoSEQ multiplex PCR; TCRdb's version includes in-frame clones alone and lacks a portion of them. The sample lists 640,000 or so clones; around 87% were seen once. The same data also contributed to another study, on human thymus T cells. That report adds: Resections were taken during corrective heart surgery, and the thymus tissue came from these. What related research reported was that thymic repertoires overlapped highly among unrelated individuals.

The sample comprised thymocytes. The sequence was obtained from a boy under two years old with a congenital heart defect. This chain connects TRBV28 to TRBJ1-2; TRBD1 matches 7 bases. CDR3 sequence: CASRGQTWYGYTF. The CDR3 bases are TGTGCCAGCAGGGGACAGACTTGGTATGGCTACACCTTC.